This record looks at one T cell receptor beta chain sequence and its context. It has no known antigen specificity. No qualities accompany the bases; no much larger clone lies one base away. Blood samples were collected up to 4 times in the first month after transplant and then at least monthly when available. Receptor libraries were prepared by the immunoSEQ multiplex PCR assay. High-throughput TCR-beta CDR3 sequencing of genomic DNA from most patients was performed by Adaptive Biotechnologies. From the authors' description of their analysis: TCR sequencing data for approximately 17 patients were retrieved from Adaptive's ImmunoSEQ software; three other patients were processed with MiXCR and VDJtools. CDR3 nucleotide sequences shared between donor and recipient were removed because the origin of such sequences could not be assigned. To be classed as alloreactive, a clone needed at least 2-fold expansion over unstimulated cells and a minimum CFSE-low frequency of 0.002% (template counts) or 0.001% (read counts). Clones were considered mappable if detected in sequenced pre-transplant spleen, lymph node, or MLR CFSE-low populations of the donor or recipient. Cumulative frequency of alloreactive clones was calculated as a percentage of all sequences weighted by copy number. As stored in TCRdb, this immuneACCESS dataset retains in-frame rearrangements with V and J assigned. A fraction of the clones does not appear; measured against another copy, unresolved V genes explain less than half of the discrepancy, and the remainder lacks a known reason. Clone size and V and J calls were adopted from that table, with D and trimming inferred from the DNA. The sample data list 15,000 to 20,000 clones, and roughly four fifths of these were observed just once. The leading ten clones occupy 1.5% to 2% of the sample.

This entry comes from a study of graft-versus-host responses after intestinal transplantation (dated by TCRdb to about 2021). Regarding the study in general: The transplants that recipients got were multivisceral, liver-intestinal, or isolated intestinal. A peak of at least 4% donor T cells among recipient peripheral blood mononuclear cells was the definition used for donor T cell macrochimerism. Rather than being sequenced by the commercial service, samples from a few later patients were sequenced in-house on an Illumina MiSeq and processed with MiXCR. Bulk TCR-beta CDR3 sequencing was used to track graft-versus-host and host-versus-graft alloreactive T cell clones in the graft, circulation and bone marrow after intestinal transplantation. The cohort enrolled some 23 intestinal transplant recipients including one retransplant, and a few patients lacking pretransplant specimens were excluded. Every recipient was given anti-thymocyte globulin induction, followed by 3 to 4 years of maintenance tacrolimus and steroids. Alloreactive clones were identified by sequencing pre-transplant mixed lymphocyte reaction products and comparing them with unstimulated pre-transplant donor and recipient T cells.

The germline V gene (reference sequence) yields SEHNR for CDR1 and FQNEAQ for CDR2. V is clipped by 6 bases and J by 8 bases, and the sequence between their germline boundaries is 17 bases long. Taken from cysteine to phenylalanine, the CDR3 has 14 residues. The DNA shown is the 42-base CDR3, in frame from base 1. Study-wide conclusions, independent of this receptor: GvH clones were detected in recipient bone marrow, and some of these GvH clones were observed earlier in ileal mucosa or blood, consistent with an intestinal mucosal origin. Early after transplant, declines in HvG clones were associated with peak levels of circulating GvH clones. The relatively low number and heterogeneity of intestinal transplant patients limited the conclusions. In the allografts of patients with donor T cell macrochimerism, GvH to HvG T cell clonal ratios were high.

The chain couples TRBV7-9 to TRBJ2-1, with TRBD2 tentatively as D gene (5 bases match). Here the sequenced sample was PBMCs, taken 14 days after transplant. The origin of this receptor is a human patient who received an intestinal transplant, so some T cells may come from the graft donor. The bases read TGTGCCAGCAGGTCCGGTGGTCCGAGGGATGAGCAGTTCTTC. Its protein reads: CASRSGGPRDEQFF.